The 21 T cell receptor beta chains presented below share a single source sample, sequenced in a study of T-cell memory formation after mild COVID-19. TCRdb re-analysed the 5' RACE reads in MiXCR, keeping a single row per CDR3 protein. The profile shows a few hundred thousand distinct CDR3 sequences, less than 25% of them singletons. The sequenced sample was PBMCs or a T cell subset sorted from them (not recorded which). These receptors all come from an adult woman who had mild COVID-19 (a few samples of this study predate the infection). Cell type and time point are not known.

V and J are TRBV2 and TRBJ1-1; perhaps TRBD1 as D (5 bases). V was trimmed by 2 bases and J by 4 bases, leaving 14 bases between them. The germline CDR1 and CDR2 sequences are SNHLY and FYNNEI. The CDR3 contains 15 residues. The CDR3 bases are TGTGCCAGCAGTGAATTTAGGGACGTGGGCACTGAAGCTTTCTTT. It codes for CASSEFRDVGTEAFF.

This sequence joins TRBV12-3 or TRBV12-4 and TRBJ2-7; a weak D match, TRBD2 (5 bases). V shed 6 bases and J shed 5 bases, with 14 bases lying between them. This CDR3 contains 13 residues. The CDR3 spells CASRGTSNHEQYF. The CDR3 DNA is TGTGCCAGCAGGGGTACTAGTAACCACGAGCAGTACTTC.

This clonotype was observed a few times. The gene calls are TRBV14 and TRBJ1-5; D call uncertain. Germline V gene sequence: CDR1 SGHDN, CDR2 FVKESK. The CDR3 extends over 13 amino acids. V was shortened by 3 bases and J by 4 bases, with 7 bases between the two germline ends. The CDR3 loop is CASSQSANQPQHF. The CDR3 DNA sequence: TGTGCCAGCAGCCAGTCTGCGAATCAGCCCCAGCATTTT.

In its sample, this clonotype was seen a few times. CDR3 nucleotides: TGTGCCAGCAGTGCAGGGACTAGCGGACAAGAGACCCAGTACTTC. It codes for CASSAGTSGQETQYF. The chain has TRBV2 and TRBJ2-5; 11 bases map to TRBD2. V shed 4 bases and J 2 bases; nucleotides not matched to a gene: 3. Germline values: CDR1 SNHLY, CDR2 FYNNEI. This CDR3 spans 15 amino acids.

This clonotype was seen a handful of times. V usage is TRBV20-1 and J usage is TRBJ1-1; D gene unclear. From germline, CDR1 is DFQATT and CDR2 SNEGSKA (reference sequence). V was shortened by 2 bases and J by 5 bases, with 12 bases between the two germline ends. The CDR3 covers 13 residues. CDR3 residues: CSARKDPRTEAFF. CDR3 sequence (DNA): TGCAGTGCTAGAAAGGACCCACGAACTGAAGCTTTCTTT.

The chain has TRBV9 and TRBJ2-5; 9 nucleotides align to TRBD2. The CDR3 sequence is 15 residues long. The germline V gene encodes CDR1 SGDLS and CDR2 YYNGEE. V was clipped by 1 base and J by 1 base; unmatched bases: 2. The CDR3 DNA follows: TGTGCCAGCAGCGTAACTAGCGGGCCCCAAGAGACCCAGTACTTC. Protein product: CASSVTSGPQETQYF.

This rearrangement joins TRBV11-1 to TRBJ2-7, with 7 bases fitting TRBD1. Germline trimming cut 4 bases from V and 3 bases from J; bases unmatched to any gene: 6. Germline V CDR1 and CDR2: SGHAT, FQDESV (reference sequence). The CDR3 extends over 14 amino acids. DNA for the CDR3: TGTGCCAGCAGCTCGCCCGGGACAGACTACGAGCAGTACTTC. Protein: CASSSPGTDYEQYF.

V gene TRBV20-1 combines with J gene TRBJ1-1; 11 bases are a match to TRBD1. V shed 6 bases and J 5 bases; nucleotides not matched to a gene: 8. This CDR3 has 14 residues. Per the germline V gene, CDR1 is DFQATT and CDR2 is SNEGSKA (reference sequence). In DNA, the CDR3 is TGCAGTGCCGGACAGGGGGCGGTGGGGACTGAAGCTTTCTTT. Protein product: CSAGQGAVGTEAFF.

As DNA, the CDR3 is TGTGCCAGAATGAAAGGGGCCTACTCTGGAAACACCATATATTTT. Protein product: CARMKGAYSGNTIYF. The J gene is TRBJ1-3, the V gene TRBV3-1; weak D call: TRBD1 (5 bases). V was pared by 9 bases and J by 0 bases, with 15 bases between. Germline CDR1 and CDR2: LGHDT and YNNKEL (reference sequence). The CDR3 extends over 15 amino acids.

The chain's CDR3 is CAWATGTSGYEQYF. The CDR3 nucleotides are TGTGCCTGGGCCACCGGGACTAGCGGATACGAGCAGTACTTC. This chain joins TRBV30 and TRBJ2-7; 11 bases line up with TRBD2. This CDR3 has 14 amino acids. Germline CDR1 and CDR2: GTSNPN and SVGIG (reference sequence). The V and J ends lost 5 bases and 4 bases, in that order; junction bases with no gene match: 7. The entire variable domain, with the rest obtained from reference TRBV30 and TRBJ2-7, is as follows: SQTIHQWPATLVQPVGSPLSLECTVEGTSNPNLYWYRQAAGRGLQLLFYSVGIGQISSEVPQNLSASRPQDRQFILSSKKLLLSDSGFYLCAWATGTSGYEQYFGPGTRLTVT.

The V and J genes are TRBV19 and TRBJ1-1; D uncertain. This CDR3 contains 13 residues. Germline CDR1 LNHDA, CDR2 SQIVND (reference sequence). V was pared by 5 bases and J by 1 base, with 8 bases between. The CDR3 reads CASSDAPNTEAFF. The CDR3 DNA reads as TGTGCCAGTAGTGACGCTCCGAACACTGAAGCTTTCTTT.

This clonotype was recorded at least ten times. J is TRBJ2-7 and V is TRBV20-1; TRBD2 is a possible D gene (6 bases). CDR1 is DFQATT, CDR2 SNEGSKA, per germline (reference sequence). V was shortened by 2 bases and J by 2 bases, with 16 bases between the two germline ends. This CDR3 is built from 15 residues. The CDR3 loop is CSARSLRDFAYEQYF. The CDR3 region has the DNA TGCAGTGCTAGATCTCTCCGGGACTTTGCCTACGAGCAGTACTTC.

The genes are TRBV2 and TRBJ2-5; D might be TRBD2 (7 bases). The CDR3 spans 15 residues. Germline loops: CDR1 SNHLY, CDR2 FYNNEI. With 6 bases removed from V and 5 bases from J, the gap between germline ends came to 19 bases. The CDR3 protein is CASRYSAGARETQYF. CDR3 nucleotides: TGTGCCAGCAGGTATTCGGCGGGGGCGAGGGAGACCCAGTACTTC.

The V and J genes are TRBV30 and TRBJ1-1; D possibly corresponds to TRBD1 (6 bases). V was trimmed by 4 bases and J by 1 base, leaving 10 bases between them. CDR1 and CDR2 (germline): GTSNPN, SVGIG (reference sequence). The CDR3 is made up of 13 amino acids. This chain's CDR3 is CAWTGVRNTEAFF. The DNA of the CDR3 is TGTGCCTGGACAGGGGTCCGGAACACTGAAGCTTTCTTT.

The V and J genes are TRBV12-3 or TRBV12-4 and TRBJ2-1; D tentatively reads TRBD1 or TRBD2 (5 bases each). The CDR3 length is 15 residues. The V gene lost 6 bases and the J gene lost 2 bases, with 14 bases spanning the gap. In DNA form, the CDR3 reads TGTGCCAGCAGGTCCGGGACGCCTACCTACAATGAGCAGTTCTTC. Translated, it gives CASRSGTPTYNEQFF.

This clonotype has ten or more counts. The rearrangement links TRBV5-1 to TRBJ2-5; the D is unclear. In germline, CDR1 is SGHRS, CDR2 YFSETQ. There are 14 residues in the CDR3. V lost 0 bases to trimming and J lost 4 bases, with 10 bases between them. The CDR3: CASSLALGGETQYF. CDR3 DNA sequence: TGCGCCAGCAGCTTGGCCCTGGGTGGAGAGACCCAGTACTTC.

The chain carries TRBV6-2 or TRBV6-3 and TRBJ1-1, with TRBD1 matching over 9 bases. Trimming at V came to 6 bases and at J to 7 bases, leaving 9 bases not matched to a gene. From germline, CDR1 is MNHEY and CDR2 SVGEGT. This CDR3 is built from 14 residues. The DNA for the CDR3 is TGTGCCAGCAGCAAGCGGGACAGGGAGTTTGAAGCTTTCTTT. It codes for CASSKRDREFEAFF.

This chain uses TRBV20-1 with TRBJ2-1; 8 bases are a match to TRBD2. This CDR3 is built from 14 residues. V was pared by 5 bases and J by 12 bases, with 15 bases of the junction left unmatched. The germline CDR1 and CDR2 sequences are DFQATT and SNEGSKA (reference sequence). This CDR3 is CSADGELAGSLQFF. The CDR3 region has the DNA TGCAGTGCTGACGGGGAGTTAGCGGGGTCGCTGCAGTTCTTC.

This clonotype was seen a handful of times. This chain connects TRBV7-2 to TRBJ2-1; TRBD2 matches at 14 bases. The CDR3 runs to 13 residues. J lost 13 bases, V lost 5 bases, and 4 bases had no gene match. CDR1 and CDR2 from the germline V gene are SGHTA and FQGNSA. The CDR3 sequence is CASSLGLAGVQFF. CDR3 sequence (DNA): TGTGCCAGCAGCCTGGGACTAGCGGGAGTTCAGTTCTTC.

The chain links TRBV6-6 to TRBJ2-7; D gene ambiguous. Germline V CDR1 and CDR2: MNHNY, SVGAGI (reference sequence). The ends were cut back, 6 bases at V and 5 bases at J, with 20 bases in the middle. This CDR3 comprises 15 residues. The CDR3 DNA reads as TGTGCCAGCAGCTCCCCCACAAGGAAATTGGACGAGCAGTACTTC. This encodes CASSSPTRKLDEQYF.

This clonotype showed up just a few times. This rearrangement joins TRBV12-3 or TRBV12-4 to TRBJ2-1; 8 bases fit TRBD2. Trimming at V came to 6 bases and at J to 7 bases, leaving 8 bases not matched to a gene. The CDR3 sequence is 14 residues long. CDR3 amino acids: CASSLGGGTNEQFF. CDR3 nucleotide sequence: TGTGCCAGCAGCTTGGGCGGGGGGACGAATGAGCAGTTCTTC.